Sequencing of this T cell receptor (beta chain) was carried out in a study of tumor-infiltrating lymphocytes in primary liver carcinoma. TCR beta cDNA came from around 500 ng total RNA, primed with a constant-region primer. It was through three nested multiplex PCR rounds of slightly modified ARM-PCR that TCR beta libraries arose. The first two PCR rounds used TRBV1-TRBV30 primers with a Cbeta primer, approximately 10 cycles each. MiXCR, applied by TCRdb to the multiplex PCR reads, yields one record per CDR3 protein. The sample contains under 200,000 distinct CDR3 sequences, roughly two thirds of which appear only once. The CDR3 length is 14 residues. V shed 1 base and J shed 10 bases, with 14 bases lying between them. Unsorted whole blood supplied the blood RNA, and germline DNA was isolated too.

The V call is TRBV12-3 or TRBV12-4, the J call TRBJ2-1; D gene unclear. The specimen was peripheral blood. The sequence was collected from a woman between 55 and 75 years old with primary liver carcinoma and hepatitis B virus infection. The CDR3 nucleotides read TGTGCCAGCAGTTTAGGGCTCCAAGAGGTAGAGCAGTTCTTC. It yields the protein CASSLGLQEVEQFF.